This entry features one T cell receptor (beta chain) sequence. Its antigen is undetermined. The sample comes from a study of cytomegalovirus exposure and HLA in healthy donors. Study-level background: Among the 398 genotyped donors, less than 85% were placed in the Caucasian-associated ancestry cluster. General study points: Previously analyzed data showed that most TCR beta V segments were productive at a frequency of about 87% or about 30%. Cytomegalovirus association was listed for about 170 TCR beta chains.

This PCR relied on a set of 60 Vbeta primers and 13 Jbeta primers. Sequencing was performed with immunoSEQ multiplex PCR; in TCRdb, only in-frame clones are kept and a portion is missing. The sample includes 200,000 or so clones, 82% of them seen just once. The V segment lost 1 base and the J segment 6 bases; nucleotides outside the gene matches: 4. This CDR3 contains 14 residues. Germline CDR1 is LGHNA and CDR2 is YNFKEQ. Sequencing was performed on PBMCs. This clonotype was sampled from a boy between 2 and 10 years old in good health and CMV-seronegative. The V call is TRBV4-2, the J call TRBJ2-7, with 9 bases fitting TRBD1. CDR3 nucleotide sequence: TGTGCCAGCAGCCAAGGGGACAGGGACGGCGAGCAGTACTTC. Protein product: CASSQGDRDGEQYF.